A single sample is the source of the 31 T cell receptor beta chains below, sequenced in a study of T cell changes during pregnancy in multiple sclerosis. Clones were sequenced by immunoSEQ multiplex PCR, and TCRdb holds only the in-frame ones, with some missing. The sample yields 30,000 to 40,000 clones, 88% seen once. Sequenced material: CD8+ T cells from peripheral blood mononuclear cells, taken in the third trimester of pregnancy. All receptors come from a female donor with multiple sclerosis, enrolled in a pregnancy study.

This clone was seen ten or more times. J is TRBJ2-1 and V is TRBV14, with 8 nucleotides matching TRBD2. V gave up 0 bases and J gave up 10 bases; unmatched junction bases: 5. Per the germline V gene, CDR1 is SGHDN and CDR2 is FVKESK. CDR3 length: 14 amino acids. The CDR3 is CASSQDVVAGEQFF. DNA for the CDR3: TGTGCCAGCAGCCAAGATGTGGTAGCGGGGGAGCAGTTCTTC.

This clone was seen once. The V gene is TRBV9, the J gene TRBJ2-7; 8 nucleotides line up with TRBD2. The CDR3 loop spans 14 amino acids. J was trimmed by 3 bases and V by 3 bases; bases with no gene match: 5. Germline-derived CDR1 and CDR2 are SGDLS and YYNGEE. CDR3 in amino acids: CASSAGGDGYEQYF. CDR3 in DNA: TGTGCCAGCAGCGCCGGGGGGGACGGCTACGAGCAGTACTTC.

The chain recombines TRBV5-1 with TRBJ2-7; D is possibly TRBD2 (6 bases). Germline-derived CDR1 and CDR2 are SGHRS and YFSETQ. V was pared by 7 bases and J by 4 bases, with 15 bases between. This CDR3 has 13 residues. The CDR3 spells CASPRGFWYEQYF. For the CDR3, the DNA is TGCGCCAGCCCCCGGGGGTTTTGGTACGAGCAGTACTTC.

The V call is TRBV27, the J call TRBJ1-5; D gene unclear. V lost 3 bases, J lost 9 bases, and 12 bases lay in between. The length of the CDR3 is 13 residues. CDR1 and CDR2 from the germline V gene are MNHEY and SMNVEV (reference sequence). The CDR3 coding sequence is TGTGCCAGCAGTTTGTGGTTCCGAGGGCCCCAGCATTTT. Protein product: CASSLWFRGPQHF.

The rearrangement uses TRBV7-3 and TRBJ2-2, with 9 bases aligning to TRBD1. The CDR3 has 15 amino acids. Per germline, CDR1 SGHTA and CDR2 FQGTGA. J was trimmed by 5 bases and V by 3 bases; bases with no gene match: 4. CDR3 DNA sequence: TGTGCCAGCAGCTTCTCGGACAGGGGTACCGGGGAGCTGTTTTTT. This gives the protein CASSFSDRGTGELFF.

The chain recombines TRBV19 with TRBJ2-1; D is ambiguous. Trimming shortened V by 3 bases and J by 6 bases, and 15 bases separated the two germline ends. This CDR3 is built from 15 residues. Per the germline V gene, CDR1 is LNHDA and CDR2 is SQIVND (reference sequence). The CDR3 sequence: CASSIMAMTFNEQFF. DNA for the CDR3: TGTGCCAGTAGTATCATGGCGATGACATTCAATGAGCAGTTCTTC.

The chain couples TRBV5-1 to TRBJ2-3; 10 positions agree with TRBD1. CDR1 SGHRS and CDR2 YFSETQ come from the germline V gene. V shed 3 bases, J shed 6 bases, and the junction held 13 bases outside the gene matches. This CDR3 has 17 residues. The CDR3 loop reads CASSSTPPGQGMDTQYF. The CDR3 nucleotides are TGCGCCAGCAGCTCAACCCCGCCGGGACAGGGGATGGATACGCAGTATTTT.

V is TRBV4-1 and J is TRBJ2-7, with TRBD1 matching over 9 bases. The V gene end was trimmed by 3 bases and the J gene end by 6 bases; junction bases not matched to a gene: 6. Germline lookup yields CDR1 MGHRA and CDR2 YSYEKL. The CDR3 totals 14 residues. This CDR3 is CASSQPGQGSEQYF. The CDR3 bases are TGCGCCAGCAGCCAGCCGGGACAGGGCTCCGAGCAGTACTTC.

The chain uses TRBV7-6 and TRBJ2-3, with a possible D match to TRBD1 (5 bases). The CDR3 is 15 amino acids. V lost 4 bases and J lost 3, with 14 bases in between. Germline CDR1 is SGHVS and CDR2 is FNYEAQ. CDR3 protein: CASSSFGAGTDTQYF. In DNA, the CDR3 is TGTGCCAGCAGCTCTTTTGGGGCTGGTACAGATACGCAGTATTTT.

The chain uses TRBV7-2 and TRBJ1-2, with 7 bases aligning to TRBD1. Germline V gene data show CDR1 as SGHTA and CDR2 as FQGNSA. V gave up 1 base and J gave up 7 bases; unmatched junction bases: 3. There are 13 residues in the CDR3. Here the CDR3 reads CASSLGGQSGYTF. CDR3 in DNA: TGTGCCAGCAGCTTAGGGGGACAGTCTGGCTACACCTTC.

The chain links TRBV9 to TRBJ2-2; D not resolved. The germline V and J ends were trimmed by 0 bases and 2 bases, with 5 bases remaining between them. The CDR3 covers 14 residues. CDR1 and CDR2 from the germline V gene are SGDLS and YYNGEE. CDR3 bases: TGTGCCAGCAGCGTAGGCGGTAACACCGGGGAGCTGTTTTTT. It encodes CASSVGGNTGELFF.

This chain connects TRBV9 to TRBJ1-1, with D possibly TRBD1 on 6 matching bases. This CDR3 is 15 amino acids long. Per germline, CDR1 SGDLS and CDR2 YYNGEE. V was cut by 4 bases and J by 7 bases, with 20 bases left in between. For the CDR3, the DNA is TGTGCCAGCAGCCCCATTGGGCAGGGGATTAGTGAAGCTTTCTTT. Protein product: CASSPIGQGISEAFF.

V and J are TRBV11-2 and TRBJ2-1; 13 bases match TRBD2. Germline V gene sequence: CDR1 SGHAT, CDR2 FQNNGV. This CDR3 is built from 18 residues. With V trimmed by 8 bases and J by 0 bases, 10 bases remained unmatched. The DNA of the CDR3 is TGTGCCAGCGGGAGACTAGCGGGGGGCGTGAGCTCCTACAATGAGCAGTTCTTC. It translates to CASGRLAGGVSSYNEQFF.

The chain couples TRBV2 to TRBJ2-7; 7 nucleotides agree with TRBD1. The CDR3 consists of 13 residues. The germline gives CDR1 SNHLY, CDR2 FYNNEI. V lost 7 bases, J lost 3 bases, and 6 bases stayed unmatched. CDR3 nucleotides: TGTGCCAGCAACGGACAGGTGTTCTACGAGCAGTACTTC. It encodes CASNGQVFYEQYF.

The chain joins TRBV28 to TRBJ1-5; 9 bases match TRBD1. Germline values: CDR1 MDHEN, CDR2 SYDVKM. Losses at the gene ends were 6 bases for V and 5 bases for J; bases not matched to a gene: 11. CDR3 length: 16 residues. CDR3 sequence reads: CASRLGDRVRHQPQHF. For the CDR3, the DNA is TGTGCCAGCAGACTAGGGGACAGGGTAAGGCATCAGCCCCAGCATTTT.

This CDR3 is CASSPGGLDHEQFF. The DNA of the CDR3 is TGCGCCAGCAGCCCGGGGGGACTCGACCATGAGCAGTTCTTC. The chain combines TRBV4-1 with TRBJ2-1, with 7 bases that match TRBD2. V shed 4 bases, J shed 8 bases, and the junction held 8 bases outside the gene matches. Germline CDR1 and CDR2: MGHRA and YSYEKL. The CDR3 sequence is 14 residues long.

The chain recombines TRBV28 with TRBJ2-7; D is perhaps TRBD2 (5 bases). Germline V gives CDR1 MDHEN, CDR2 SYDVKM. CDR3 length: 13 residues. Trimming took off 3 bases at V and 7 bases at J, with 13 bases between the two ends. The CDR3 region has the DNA TGTGCCAGCAGTTTGGGCCGTACGGGGGAGCAGTACTTC. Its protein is CASSLGRTGEQYF.

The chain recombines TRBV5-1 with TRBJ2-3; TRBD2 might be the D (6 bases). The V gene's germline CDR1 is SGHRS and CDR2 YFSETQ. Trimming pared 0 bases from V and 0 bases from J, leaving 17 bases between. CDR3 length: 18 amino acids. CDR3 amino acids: CASSLVQIAVTSTDTQYF. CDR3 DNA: TGCGCCAGCAGCTTGGTCCAAATAGCGGTTACTAGCACAGATACGCAGTATTTT.

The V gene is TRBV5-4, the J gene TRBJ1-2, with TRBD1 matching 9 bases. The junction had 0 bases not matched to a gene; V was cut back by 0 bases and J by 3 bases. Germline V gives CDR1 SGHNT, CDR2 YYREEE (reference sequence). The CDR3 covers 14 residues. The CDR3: CASSLDRGHYGYTF. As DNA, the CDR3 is TGTGCCAGCAGCTTGGACAGGGGGCACTATGGCTACACCTTC.

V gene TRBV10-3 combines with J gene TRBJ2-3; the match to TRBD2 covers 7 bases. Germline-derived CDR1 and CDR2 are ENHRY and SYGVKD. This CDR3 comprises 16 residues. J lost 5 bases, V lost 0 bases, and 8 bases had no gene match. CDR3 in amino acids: CAISESPGRGEDTQYF. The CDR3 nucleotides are TGTGCCATCAGTGAGTCCCCGGGGAGGGGTGAAGATACGCAGTATTTT.

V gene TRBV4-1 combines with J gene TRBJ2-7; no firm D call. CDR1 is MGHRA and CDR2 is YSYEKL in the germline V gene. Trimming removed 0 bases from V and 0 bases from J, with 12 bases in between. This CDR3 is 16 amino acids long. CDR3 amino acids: CASSQEMGYNSYEQYF. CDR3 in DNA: TGCGCCAGCAGCCAAGAGATGGGCTACAACTCCTACGAGCAGTACTTC.

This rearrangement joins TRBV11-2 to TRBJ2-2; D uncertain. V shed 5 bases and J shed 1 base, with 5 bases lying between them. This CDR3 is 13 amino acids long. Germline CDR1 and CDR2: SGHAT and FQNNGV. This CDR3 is CASSLLNTGELFF. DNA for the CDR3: TGTGCCAGCAGCCTCTTGAACACCGGGGAGCTGTTTTTT.

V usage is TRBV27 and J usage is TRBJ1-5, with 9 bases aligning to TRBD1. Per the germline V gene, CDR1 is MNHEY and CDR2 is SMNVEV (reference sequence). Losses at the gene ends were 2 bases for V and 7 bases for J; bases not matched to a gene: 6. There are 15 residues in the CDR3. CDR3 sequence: CASSLIGTGWQPQHF. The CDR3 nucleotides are TGTGCCAGCAGTTTAATCGGGACAGGGTGGCAGCCCCAGCATTTT.

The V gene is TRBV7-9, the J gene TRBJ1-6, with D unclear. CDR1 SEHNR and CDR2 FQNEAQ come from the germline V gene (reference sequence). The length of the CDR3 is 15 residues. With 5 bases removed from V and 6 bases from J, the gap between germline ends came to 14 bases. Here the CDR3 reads CASSPTGISNSPLHF. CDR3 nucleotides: TGTGCCAGCAGCCCTACGGGGATATCTAATTCACCCCTCCACTTT.

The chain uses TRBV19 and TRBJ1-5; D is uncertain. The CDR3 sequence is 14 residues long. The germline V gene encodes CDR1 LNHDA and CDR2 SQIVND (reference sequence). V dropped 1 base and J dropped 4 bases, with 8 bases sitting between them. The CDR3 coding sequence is TGTGCCAGTAGTATAGGTGGGGAGAATCAGCCCCAGCATTTT. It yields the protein CASSIGGENQPQHF.

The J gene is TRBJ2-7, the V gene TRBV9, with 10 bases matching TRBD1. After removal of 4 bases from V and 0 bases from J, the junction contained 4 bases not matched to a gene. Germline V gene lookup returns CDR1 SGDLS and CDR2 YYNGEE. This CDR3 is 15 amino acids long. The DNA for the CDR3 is TGTGCCAGCAGCTCGGGACAGGGGTTCTCCTACGAGCAGTACTTC. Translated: CASSSGQGFSYEQYF.

CDR3 DNA sequence: TGTGCCAGCAGTTCGGGGACAGGGGGGGAGCAGTACTTC. Amino acids: CASSSGTGGEQYF. The J gene is TRBJ2-7, the V gene TRBV6-5; 11 bases are shared with TRBD1. Trimming removed 4 bases from V and 7 bases from J; junction bases left unmatched: 3. Germline assignment: CDR1 MNHEY and CDR2 SVGAGI. The CDR3 totals 13 residues.

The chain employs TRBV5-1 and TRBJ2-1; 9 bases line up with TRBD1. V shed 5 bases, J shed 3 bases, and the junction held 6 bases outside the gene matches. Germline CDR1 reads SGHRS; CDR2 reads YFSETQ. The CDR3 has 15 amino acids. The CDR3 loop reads CASRGTGPYYNEQFF. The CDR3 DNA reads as TGCGCCAGCAGGGGGACAGGGCCCTACTACAATGAGCAGTTCTTC.

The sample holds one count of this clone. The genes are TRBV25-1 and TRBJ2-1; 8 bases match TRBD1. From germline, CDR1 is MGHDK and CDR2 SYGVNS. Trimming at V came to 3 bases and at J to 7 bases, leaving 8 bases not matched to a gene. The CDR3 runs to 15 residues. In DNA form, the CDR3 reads TGTGCCAGCAGTGACCAGGGGGCCCTACAGAATGAGCAGTTCTTC. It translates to CASSDQGALQNEQFF.

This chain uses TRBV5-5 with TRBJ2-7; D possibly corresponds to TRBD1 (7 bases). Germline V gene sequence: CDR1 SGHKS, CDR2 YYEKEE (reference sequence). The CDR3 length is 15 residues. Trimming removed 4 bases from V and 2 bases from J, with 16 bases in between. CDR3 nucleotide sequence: TGTGCCAGCAGCCCGGGGGACAGTTCGGCCTACGAGCAGTACTTC. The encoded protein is CASSPGDSSAYEQYF. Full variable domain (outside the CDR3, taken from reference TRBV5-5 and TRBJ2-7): DAGVTQSPTHLIKTRGQQVTLRCSPISGHKSVSWYQQVLGQGPQFIFQYYEKEERGRGNFPDRFSARQFPNYSSELNVNALLLGDSALYLCASSPGDSSAYEQYFGPGTRLTVT.

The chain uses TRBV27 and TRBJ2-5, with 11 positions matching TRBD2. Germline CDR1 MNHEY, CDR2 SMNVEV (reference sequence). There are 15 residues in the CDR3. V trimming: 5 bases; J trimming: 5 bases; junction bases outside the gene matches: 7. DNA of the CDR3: TGTGCCAGCAGTCTACTAGCGGGGGCTCTGGAGACCCAGTACTTC. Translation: CASSLLAGALETQYF.